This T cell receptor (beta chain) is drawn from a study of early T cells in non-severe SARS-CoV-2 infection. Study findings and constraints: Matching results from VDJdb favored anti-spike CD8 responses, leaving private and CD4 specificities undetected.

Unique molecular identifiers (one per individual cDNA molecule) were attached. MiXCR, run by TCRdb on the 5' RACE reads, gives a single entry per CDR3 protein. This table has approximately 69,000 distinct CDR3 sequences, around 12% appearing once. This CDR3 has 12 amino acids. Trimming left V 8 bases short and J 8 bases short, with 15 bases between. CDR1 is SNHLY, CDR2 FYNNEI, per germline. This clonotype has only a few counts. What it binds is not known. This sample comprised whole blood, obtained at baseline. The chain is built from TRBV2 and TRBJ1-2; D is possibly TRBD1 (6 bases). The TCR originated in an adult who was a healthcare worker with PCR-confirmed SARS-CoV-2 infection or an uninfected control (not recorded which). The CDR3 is CASAGVPWGYTF. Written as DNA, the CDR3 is TGTGCCAGCGCAGGGGTTCCCTGGGGCTACACCTTC.